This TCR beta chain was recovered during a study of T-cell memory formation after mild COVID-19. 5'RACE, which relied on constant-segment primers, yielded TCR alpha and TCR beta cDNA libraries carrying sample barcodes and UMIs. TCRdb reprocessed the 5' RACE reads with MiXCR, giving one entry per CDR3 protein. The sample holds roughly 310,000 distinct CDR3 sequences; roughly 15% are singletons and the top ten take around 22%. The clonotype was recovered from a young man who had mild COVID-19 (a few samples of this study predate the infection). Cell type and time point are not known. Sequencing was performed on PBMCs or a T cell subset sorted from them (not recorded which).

The CDR3 sequence: CSVDDGHTEAFF. The CDR3 DNA reads as TGCAGCGTTGATGACGGGCACACTGAAGCTTTCTTT. The chain combines TRBV29-1 with TRBJ1-1; no definite D call. CDR1 is SQVTM and CDR2 is ANQGSEA in the germline V gene. The CDR3 is 12 amino acids. V lost 3 bases to trimming and J lost 3 bases, with 8 bases between them.